These T cell receptor beta chains were read from a single sample in a study of cytomegalovirus exposure and HLA in healthy donors. Only in-frame clones appear in the TCRdb table, and some are missing; sequencing was by immunoSEQ multiplex PCR. Counted here are 100,000 to 150,000 clones, 60% to 85% occurring once; the ten biggest clones make up around 3.7%. The sample was PBMCs. Every receptor here comes from a man aged 25-45 years in good health and CMV-seronegative. Each CDR3 is given with its conserved first and last residue. Fields, in order: J gene, V gene, CDR3 length, D gene, CDR3 protein. The D gene is left open where the match is weak.

>TRBJ2-5|TRBV28|14|.
CASSWNQRRETQYF
>TRBJ1-4|TRBV19|18|TRBD1
CASSMGGTAFSTNEKLFF
>TRBJ2-7|TRBV7-2|17|TRBD2
CASSLASGGSSSYEQYF
>TRBJ2-7|TRBV5-1|15|.
CASSLAVGSSYEQYF
>TRBJ2-5|TRBV2|13|TRBD2
CASQPGRGETQYF
>TRBJ1-2|TRBV28|16|.
CASIYGGGRPNYGYTF
>TRBJ2-3|TRBV12-5|14|.
CASGLYLGGDTQYF
>TRBJ2-1|TRBV28|11|.
CANGGYNEQFF
>TRBJ1-6|TRBV11-3|14|.
CASSLGRADSPLHF
>TRBJ2-4|TRBV28|15|.
CASSSQQGAKNIQYF
>TRBJ1-1|TRBV5-4|13|TRBD1
CASSPGTAPEAFF
>TRBJ2-7|TRBV27|14|TRBD1
CASSLSGQFYEQYF
>TRBJ2-4|TRBV5-1|14|TRBD1
CASSSGQGVHIQYF
>TRBJ2-7|TRBV9|16|TRBD2
CASSPGLAGPRREQYF
>TRBJ1-4|TRBV18|16|.
CASSRTVTGRNEKLFF
>TRBJ2-3|TRBV6-1|14|.
CASSPRPGADTQYF
>TRBJ1-4|TRBV28|15|TRBD1
CASSSRTGGREKLFF
>TRBJ2-7|TRBV15|13|.
CATSRDDGIEQYF
>TRBJ2-1|TRBV2|15|.
CASSGFSQGYNEQFF
>TRBJ2-1|TRBV2|11|.
CASSPYNEQFF
>TRBJ2-1|TRBV30|17|.
CAWSVRSEVSSYNEQFF
>TRBJ2-5|TRBV5-4|14|.
CASSLGTPQETQYF
>TRBJ2-7|TRBV5-8|15|TRBD2
CASSSQREVTYEQYF
>TRBJ2-7|TRBV5-4|13|.
CASSQSPLREQYF
>TRBJ2-2|TRBV9|16|TRBD1
CASSVARGLGTGELFF
>TRBJ1-1|TRBV5-1|15|.
CASRPLQGENTEAFF
>TRBJ2-7|TRBV25-1|17|.
CASSPLGGASVSYEQYF
>TRBJ2-1|TRBV10-3|17|TRBD2
CAISATSGGRGYNEQFF
>TRBJ2-5|TRBV5-4|18|TRBD2
CASSLGLAGVAYQETQYF
>TRBJ2-7|TRBV18|16|.
CASSPQRRQAAYEQYF
>TRBJ2-7|TRBV7-9|14|TRBD1
CASSSTDRVSEQYF
>TRBJ2-7|TRBV11-3|14|.
CASSKQGSGHEQYF
>TRBJ1-1|TRBV6-5|16|TRBD1
CASSYSNPRDSAEAFF
>TRBJ2-2|TRBV10-3|17|TRBD1
CAISERRTGYGTGELFF
>TRBJ2-1|TRBV5-1|15|TRBD2
CASSSAGTSFHEQFF
>TRBJ1-1|TRBV28|14|.
CASSLSAGDTEAFF
>TRBJ1-1|TRBV28|15|.
CASSAGGTKRTEAFF
>TRBJ2-3|TRBV5-1|12|.
CASSLDRDTQYF